This TCR beta chain is from a study of shared clonotypes between healthy human individuals. Study-wide points: An expected dependence of interdonor clonotype sharing on sequencing depth was noted. The study found lower generation probabilities in non-shared clonotypes than in those shared by all four donors.

Concerning this clone itself: Its target is unknown.

Profiling relied on immunoSEQ multiplex PCR, and the TCRdb table lists in-frame clones only, not all of them. The sample carries over a million clones, around 78% recorded once. V shed 2 bases and J shed 2 bases, with 10 bases lying between them. The germline V gene encodes CDR1 KGHSH and CDR2 LQKENI. This CDR3 has 14 residues. The chain is built from TRBV18 and TRBJ2-7; D is perhaps TRBD1 (6 bases). The sample consisted of memory CD4+ T cells from PBMCs. Subset defined: CD45RA-negative fraction. This TCR was sampled from a man aged 18 to 30 in good health. Some clones in this sample may be carry-over from other donors' samples. The DNA of the CDR3 is TGTGCCAGCTCACCAGCACAGGGCCCCTACGAGCAGTACTTC. Encoded protein: CASSPAQGPYEQYF.